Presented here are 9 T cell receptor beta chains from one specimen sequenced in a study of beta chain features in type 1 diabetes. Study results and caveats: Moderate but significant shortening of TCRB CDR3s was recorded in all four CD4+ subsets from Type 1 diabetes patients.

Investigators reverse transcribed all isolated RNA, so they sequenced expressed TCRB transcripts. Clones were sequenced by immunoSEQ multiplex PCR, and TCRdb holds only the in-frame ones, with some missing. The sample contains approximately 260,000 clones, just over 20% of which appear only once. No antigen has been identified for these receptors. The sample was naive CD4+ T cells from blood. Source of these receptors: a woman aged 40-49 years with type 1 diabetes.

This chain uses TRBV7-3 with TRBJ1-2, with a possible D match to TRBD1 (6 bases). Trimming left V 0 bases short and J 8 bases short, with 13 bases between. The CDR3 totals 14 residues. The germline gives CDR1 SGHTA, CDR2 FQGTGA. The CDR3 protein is CASSLTGPGDGYTF. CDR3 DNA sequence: TGTGCCAGCAGCTTAACGGGACCAGGGGACGGCTACACCTTC. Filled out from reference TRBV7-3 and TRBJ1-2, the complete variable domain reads GAGVSQTPSNKVTEKGKYVELRCDPISGHTALYWYRQSLGQGPEFLIYFQGTGAADDSGLPNDRFFAVRPEGSVSTLKIQRTERGDSAVYLCASSLTGPGDGYTFGSGTRLTVV.

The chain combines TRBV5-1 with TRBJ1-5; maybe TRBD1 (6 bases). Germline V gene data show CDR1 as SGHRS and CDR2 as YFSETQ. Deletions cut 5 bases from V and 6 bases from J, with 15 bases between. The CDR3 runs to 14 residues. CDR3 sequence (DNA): TGCGCCAGCAGTCAGGGGAATCCGGGTCAGCCCCAGCATTTT. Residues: CASSQGNPGQPQHF.

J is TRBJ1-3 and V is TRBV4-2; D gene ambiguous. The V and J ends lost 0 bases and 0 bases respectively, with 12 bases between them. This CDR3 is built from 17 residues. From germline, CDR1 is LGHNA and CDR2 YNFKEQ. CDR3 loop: CASSQEGQAISGNTIYF. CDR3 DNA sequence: TGTGCCAGCAGCCAAGAAGGCCAGGCTATCTCTGGAAACACCATATATTTT.

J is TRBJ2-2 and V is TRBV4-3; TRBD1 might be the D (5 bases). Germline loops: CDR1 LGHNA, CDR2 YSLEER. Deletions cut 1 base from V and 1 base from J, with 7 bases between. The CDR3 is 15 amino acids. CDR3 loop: CASSQGQGNTGELFF. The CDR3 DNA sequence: TGCGCCAGCAGCCAAGGGCAGGGGAACACCGGGGAGCTGTTTTTT.

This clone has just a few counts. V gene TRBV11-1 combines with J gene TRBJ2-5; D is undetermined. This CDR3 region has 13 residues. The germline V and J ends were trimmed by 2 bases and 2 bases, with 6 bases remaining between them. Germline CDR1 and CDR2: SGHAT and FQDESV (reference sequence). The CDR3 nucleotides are TGTGCCAGCAGCTTACACAGACAAGAGACCCAGTACTTC. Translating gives CASSLHRQETQYF.

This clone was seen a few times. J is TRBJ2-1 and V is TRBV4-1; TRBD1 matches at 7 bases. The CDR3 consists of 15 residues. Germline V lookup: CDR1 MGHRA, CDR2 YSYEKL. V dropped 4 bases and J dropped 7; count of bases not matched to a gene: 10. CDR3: CASSRDSITINEQFF. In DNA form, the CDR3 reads TGCGCCAGCAGCCGGGACAGTATTACGATTAATGAGCAGTTCTTC.

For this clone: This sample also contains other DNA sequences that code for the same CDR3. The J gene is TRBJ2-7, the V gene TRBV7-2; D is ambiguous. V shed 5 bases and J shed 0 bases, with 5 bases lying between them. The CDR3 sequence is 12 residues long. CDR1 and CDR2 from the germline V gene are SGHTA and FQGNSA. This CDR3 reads CASSPSSYEQYF. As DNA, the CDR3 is TGTGCCAGCAGCCCTTCCTCCTACGAGCAGTACTTC.

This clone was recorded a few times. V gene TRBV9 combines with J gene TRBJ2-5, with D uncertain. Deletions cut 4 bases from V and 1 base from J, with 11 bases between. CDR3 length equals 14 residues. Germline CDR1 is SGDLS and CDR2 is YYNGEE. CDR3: CASSPPQVQETQYF. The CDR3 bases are TGTGCCAGCAGCCCCCCGCAGGTCCAAGAGACCCAGTACTTC.

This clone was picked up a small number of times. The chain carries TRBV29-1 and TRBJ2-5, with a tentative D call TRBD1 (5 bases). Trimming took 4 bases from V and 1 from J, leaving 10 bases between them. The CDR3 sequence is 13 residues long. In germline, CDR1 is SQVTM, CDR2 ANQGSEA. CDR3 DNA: TGCAGCGTTGCCAGGGTATTCCAAGAGACCCAGTACTTC. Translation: CSVARVFQETQYF.